This passage covers 13 T cell receptor beta chains from one sample sequenced in a study of blood T cell repertoires in COVID-19. The table came from immunoSEQ multiplex PCR; TCRdb's copy has only in-frame clones and leaves some out. This sample has more than 45,000 clones, with 75% to 85% found just once. The sample taken for sequencing was peripheral blood. All receptors derive from a man aged 40-55 years with acute or convalescent COVID-19.

The V and J genes are TRBV11-2 and TRBJ1-3; TRBD1 aligns across 10 bases. The ends lost 6 bases at V and 2 bases at J; junction bases unmatched: 4. Germline-derived CDR1 and CDR2 are SGHAT and FQNNGV. The CDR3 runs to 15 residues. This chain's CDR3 is CASRPDRGPGNTIYF. The CDR3 region has the DNA TGTGCCAGCAGACCCGACAGGGGGCCTGGAAACACCATATATTTT.

The genes are TRBV3-1 (or the pseudogene TRBV3-2) and TRBJ2-2; TRBD2 matches at 9 bases. The junction had 5 bases not matched to a gene; V was cut back by 1 base and J by 5 bases. The CDR3 sequence is 16 residues long. Per germline, CDR1 LGHDT and CDR2 YNNKEL (reference sequence). This CDR3 reads CASSQVAGGVTGELFF. CDR3 nucleotide sequence: TGTGCCAGCAGCCAAGTTGCGGGGGGGGTTACCGGGGAGCTGTTTTTT.

This chain uses TRBV9 with TRBJ1-1, with D perhaps TRBD1 (6 bases). The CDR3 consists of 15 residues. CDR1 and CDR2 from the germline V gene are SGDLS and YYNGEE. The V gene lost 0 bases and the J gene lost 8 bases, with 17 bases spanning the gap. The CDR3 DNA sequence: TGTGCCAGCAGCGTAGACGGAGACAGGACAGACGAAGCTTTCTTT. Protein product: CASSVDGDRTDEAFF.

This rearrangement joins TRBV18 to TRBJ1-6; D call uncertain. V lost 5 bases to trimming and J lost 5 bases, with 4 bases between them. CDR3 length equals 12 residues. The V gene's germline CDR1 is KGHSH and CDR2 LQKENI. The CDR3 sequence is CASSSNNSPLHF. CDR3 DNA: TGTGCCAGCTCATCTAATAATTCACCCCTCCACTTT. The entire variable domain, with the rest obtained from reference TRBV18 and TRBJ1-6, is as follows: NAGVMQNPRHLVRRRGQEARLRCSPMKGHSHVYWYRQLPEEGLKFMVYLQKENIIDESGMPKERFSAEFPKEGPSILRIQQVVRGDSAAYFCASSSNNSPLHFGNGTRLTVT.

This chain joins TRBV6-5 and TRBJ2-2; a possible D gene is TRBD2 (5 bases). The CDR3 extends over 15 amino acids. Germline lookup yields CDR1 MNHEY and CDR2 SVGAGI. V gave up 0 bases and J gave up 3 bases, with 8 bases separating them. This CDR3 reads CASSYSLGDTGELFF. The CDR3, as DNA: TGTGCCAGCAGTTACTCACTAGGAGACACCGGGGAGCTGTTTTTT.

The rearrangement uses TRBV28 and TRBJ2-1; 9 bases agree with TRBD1. CDR3 length: 20 residues. Trimming at V came to 4 bases and at J to 0 bases, leaving 16 bases not matched to a gene. Germline V gene lookup returns CDR1 MDHEN and CDR2 SYDVKM. The CDR3 loop is CASSSTGTGNALSSYNEQFF. The CDR3 DNA reads as TGTGCCAGCAGTTCGACCGGGACAGGGAACGCGCTAAGCTCCTACAATGAGCAGTTCTTC.

The chain carries TRBV5-1 and TRBJ1-1; 7 bases map to TRBD1. The CDR3 contains 15 residues. Germline trimming cut 3 bases from V and 0 bases from J; bases unmatched to any gene: 5. Germline CDR1 SGHRS, CDR2 YFSETQ. The CDR3 region is CASSSQTGLNTEAFF. CDR3 DNA sequence: TGCGCCAGCAGCTCCCAGACAGGGTTGAACACTGAAGCTTTCTTT.

This clone has just a few counts. The V call is TRBV3-1 (or the pseudogene TRBV3-2), the J call TRBJ2-1; D is perhaps TRBD1 (6 bases). V lost 6 bases to trimming and J lost 13 bases, with 19 bases between them. This CDR3 comprises 13 residues. The germline CDR1 and CDR2 sequences are LGHDT and YNNKEL (reference sequence). The CDR3 loop is CASRATGTKDQFF. The DNA for the CDR3 is TGTGCCAGCAGAGCGACCGGGACAAAAGATCAGTTCTTC.

The chain has TRBV3-1 (or the pseudogene TRBV3-2) and TRBJ1-6, with no clear D. The CDR3 runs 14 residues. V was shortened by 4 bases and J by 1 base, with 5 bases between the two germline ends. Germline V gene sequence: CDR1 LGHDT, CDR2 YNNKEL (reference sequence). CDR3 coding DNA: TGTGCCAGCAGCCCGGGATCCTATAATTCACCCCTCCACTTT. This translates into CASSPGSYNSPLHF.

CDR3 sequence reads: CASSFSMYNQPQHF. In DNA, the CDR3 is TGTGCCAGCAGCTTCTCTATGTACAATCAGCCCCAGCATTTT. The chain joins TRBV7-9 to TRBJ1-5; D is unresolved. The CDR3 runs to 14 residues. Trimming cost V 3 bases and J 3 bases, with 9 bases left between them. Looked up from germline, CDR1 is SEHNR and CDR2 is FQNEAQ (reference sequence). The full variable domain, completed using reference TRBV7-9 and TRBJ1-5, is DTGVSQNPRHKITKRGQNVTFRCDPISEHNRLYWYRQTLGQGPEFLTYFQNEAQLEKSRLLSDRFSAERPKGSFSTLEIQRTEQGDSAMYLCASSFSMYNQPQHFGDGTRLSIL.

This chain links TRBV6-1 with TRBJ2-1; TRBD1 aligns across 7 bases. The CDR3 sequence is 16 residues long. Trimming took 2 bases from V and 5 from J; bases not matched to a gene: 9. CDR1 MNHNS and CDR2 SASEGT come from the germline V gene. CDR3 coding DNA: TGTGCCAGCAGTGAATTTCCGCCTAGGGGGCACAATGAGCAGTTCTTC. Amino acids: CASSEFPPRGHNEQFF.

In its sample, this clone was seen once. The V gene is TRBV7-8, the J gene TRBJ1-1; 7 bases fit TRBD1. V lost 5 bases to trimming and J lost 0 bases; unmatched junction nucleotides: 6. CDR3 length equals 15 residues. Looked up from germline, CDR1 is SGHVS and CDR2 is FQNEAQ. The CDR3 DNA sequence: TGTGCCAGCAGCCGACAGGGATCCATGAACACTGAAGCTTTCTTT. Its translation is CASSRQGSMNTEAFF.

The chain couples TRBV11-2 to TRBJ2-1; 8 bases agree with TRBD1. With 5 bases clipped from V and 5 bases from J, the junction kept 8 bases outside the gene matches. This CDR3 is built from 15 residues. In germline, CDR1 is SGHAT, CDR2 FQNNGV. CDR3 loop: CASSPQGGLDNEQFF. DNA for the CDR3: TGTGCCAGCAGCCCACAGGGGGGTTTGGACAATGAGCAGTTCTTC.